The 4 T cell receptor beta chains below all came from one sample that was sequenced in a study of early T cells in non-severe SARS-CoV-2 infection. From the 5' RACE reads, TCRdb called clonotypes with MiXCR, one entry per CDR3 protein. The data show tens of thousands of distinct CDR3 sequences, less than 14% seen once. Input material: whole blood. These receptors were obtained from an adult who was a healthcare worker with PCR-confirmed SARS-CoV-2 infection or an uninfected control (not recorded which).

This clonotype was detected many times. The CDR3 DNA reads TGCAGTGCCCGGACAGGGGGCGAGAGTTCACCCCTCCACTTT. Protein product: CSARTGGESSPLHF. The chain has TRBV20-1 and TRBJ1-6; 11 bases line up with TRBD1. CDR1 and CDR2 from the germline V gene are DFQATT and SNEGSKA (reference sequence). The J segment lost 9 bases and the V segment lost 6 bases, leaving 7 bases of the junction unmatched. CDR3 length: 14 amino acids.

This clonotype has at least ten counts. This rearrangement joins TRBV9 to TRBJ1-4; possibly TRBD1 for D (6 bases). V lost 0 bases to trimming and J lost 5 bases, with 11 bases between them. Germline V lookup: CDR1 SGDLS, CDR2 YYNGEE. The CDR3 covers 15 residues. Here the CDR3 DNA reads TGTGCCAGCAGCGTAGAGACAGGCCCAAATGAAAAACTGTTTTTT. Its protein is CASSVETGPNEKLFF.

A few counts support this clonotype. The chain recombines TRBV5-1 with TRBJ1-1; no definite D call. V was clipped by 4 bases and J by 0 bases, with 10 bases between them. This CDR3 is 14 amino acids long. The V gene's germline CDR1 is SGHRS and CDR2 YFSETQ. CDR3 bases: TGCGCCAGCAGCGACGCCAGATTGAACACTGAAGCTTTCTTT. Translated, it gives CASSDARLNTEAFF.

This clonotype was counted ten times or more. The CDR3 region has the DNA TGTGCCAGCAGCCAAGCGGCCCCATTCGGGCTAGCGGGGGCCCGACAAGAGACCCAGTACTTC. It codes for CASSQAAPFGLAGARQETQYF. The rearrangement uses TRBV4-2 and TRBJ2-5; 10 nucleotides line up with TRBD2. The CDR3 spans 21 residues. J gave up 2 bases and V 1 base, and 19 bases lay outside the gene matches. CDR1 LGHNA and CDR2 YNFKEQ come from the germline V gene.